The entry that follows covers one TCR beta chain sequence. The antigen is not known. TCRdb recomputed calls from the 5' RACE reads with MiXCR, one row per CDR3 protein. The sample has hundreds of thousands of distinct CDR3 sequences, over 20% seen once. Per the germline V gene, CDR1 is SGHTA and CDR2 is FQGNSA. CDR3 size: 13 residues. Trimming removed 1 base at V and 7 bases at J, with 10 bases between. This sample was taken from a study of identical twins. Overall study results and limits: Model-predicted out-of-frame TCR alpha sharing fell below observed values in monozygotic twins.

The same specimen was also included in a second study, on T cells expressing NK-cell markers. This second study says: Certain NKG2C+ T cell clones were expanded, and their HCMV specificity remained unclear.

The genes are TRBV7-2 and TRBJ1-2; D possibly corresponds to TRBD1 (5 bases). The specimen was PBMCs. This sequence was found in a woman aged 18-30 years in good health. The CDR3 region has the DNA TGTGCCAGCAGCTTAGGGGCAGGGAGTGGCTACACCTTC. Encoded protein: CASSLGAGSGYTF.